This section outlines one TCR beta chain sequence together with its context. The antigen is not known. The data are from a study of cytomegalovirus exposure and HLA in healthy donors. Turning to the study itself: Genetic ancestry analysis placed over 65% of the approximately 400 donors that were genotyped in the Caucasian-associated cluster.

Regarding the study as a whole: Most CMV-associated TCR beta chains appeared HLA-restricted in a later analysis. TCR beta chains numbering more than 150 were designated cytomegalovirus-associated. There was a cluster of highly shared sequence variants that was likely a sequencing artifact.

CDR1 MDHEN and CDR2 SYDVKM come from the germline V gene. This CDR3 region has 15 residues. With 5 bases clipped from V and 5 bases from J, the junction kept 10 bases outside the gene matches. A multiplex PCR was run with 60 Vbeta primers and 13 Jbeta primers. Profiled with immunoSEQ multiplex PCR; TCRdb holds only in-frame clones, not every one. Of fewer than 150,000 clones listed, 76% are singletons. V usage is TRBV28 and J usage is TRBJ2-5; 8 nucleotides align to TRBD1. The TCR sequence derives from a man in his late teens or twenties in good health and CMV-seronegative. Sequencing used PBMCs. CDR3 DNA sequence: TGTGCCAGCAGTCATTTCCAGGGGGCTGGGGAGACCCAGTACTTC. Protein sequence: CASSHFQGAGETQYF.